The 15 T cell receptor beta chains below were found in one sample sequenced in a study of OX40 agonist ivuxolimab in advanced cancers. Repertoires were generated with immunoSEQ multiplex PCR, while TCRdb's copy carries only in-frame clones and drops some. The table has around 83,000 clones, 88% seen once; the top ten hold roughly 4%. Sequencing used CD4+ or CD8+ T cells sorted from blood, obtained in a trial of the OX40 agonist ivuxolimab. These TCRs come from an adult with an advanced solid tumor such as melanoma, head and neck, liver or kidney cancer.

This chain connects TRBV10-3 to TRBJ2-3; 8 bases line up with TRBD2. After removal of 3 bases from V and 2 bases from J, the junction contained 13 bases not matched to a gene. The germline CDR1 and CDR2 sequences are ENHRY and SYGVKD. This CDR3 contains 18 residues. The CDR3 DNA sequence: TGTGCCATCAGTGAAGGTGGATTAGCGGGATCTTTCACAGATACGCAGTATTTT. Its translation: CAISEGGLAGSFTDTQYF.

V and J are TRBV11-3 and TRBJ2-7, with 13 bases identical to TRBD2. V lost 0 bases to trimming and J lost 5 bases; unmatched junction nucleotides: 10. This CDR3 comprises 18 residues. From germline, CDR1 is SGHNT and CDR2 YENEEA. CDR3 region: CASSLDLPLAGGPHEQYF. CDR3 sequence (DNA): TGTGCCAGCAGCTTAGATCTTCCACTAGCGGGAGGGCCCCACGAGCAGTACTTC. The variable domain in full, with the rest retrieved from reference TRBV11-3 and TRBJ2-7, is EAGVVQSPRYKIIEKKQPVAFWCNPISGHNTLYWYLQNLGQGPELLIRYENEEAVDDSQLPKDRFSAERLKGVDSTLKIQPAELGDSAVYLCASSLDLPLAGGPHEQYFGPGTRLTVT.

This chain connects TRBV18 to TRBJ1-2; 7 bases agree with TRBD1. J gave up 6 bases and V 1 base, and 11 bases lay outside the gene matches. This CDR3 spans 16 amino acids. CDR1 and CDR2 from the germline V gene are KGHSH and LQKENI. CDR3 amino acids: CASSPLLGQQGDGYTF. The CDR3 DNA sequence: TGTGCCAGCTCACCACTTCTGGGACAGCAAGGCGATGGCTACACCTTC. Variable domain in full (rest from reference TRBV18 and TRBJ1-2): NAGVMQNPRHLVRRRGQEARLRCSPMKGHSHVYWYRQLPEEGLKFMVYLQKENIIDESGMPKERFSAEFPKEGPSILRIQQVVRGDSAAYFCASSPLLGQQGDGYTFGSGTRLTVV.

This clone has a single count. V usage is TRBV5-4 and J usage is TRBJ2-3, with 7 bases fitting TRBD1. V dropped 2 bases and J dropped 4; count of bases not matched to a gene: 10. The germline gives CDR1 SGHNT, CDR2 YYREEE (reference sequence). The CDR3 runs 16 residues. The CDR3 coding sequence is TGTGCCAGCAGCTTAGATCCGGGACAGCCCCCAGATACGCAGTATTTT. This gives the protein CASSLDPGQPPDTQYF.

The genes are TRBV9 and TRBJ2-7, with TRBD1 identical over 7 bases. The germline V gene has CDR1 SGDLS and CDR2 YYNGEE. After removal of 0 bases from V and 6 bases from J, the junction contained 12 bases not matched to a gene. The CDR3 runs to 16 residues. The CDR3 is CASSVDLTGLFSEQYF. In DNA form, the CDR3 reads TGTGCCAGCAGCGTAGATCTGACAGGGCTCTTTTCCGAGCAGTACTTC.

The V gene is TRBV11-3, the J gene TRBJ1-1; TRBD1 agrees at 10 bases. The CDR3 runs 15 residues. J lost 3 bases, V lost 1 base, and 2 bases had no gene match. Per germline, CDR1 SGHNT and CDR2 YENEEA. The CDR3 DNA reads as TGTGCCAGCAGCTTAGGACAGGGGGCCTACACTGAAGCTTTCTTT. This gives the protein CASSLGQGAYTEAFF.

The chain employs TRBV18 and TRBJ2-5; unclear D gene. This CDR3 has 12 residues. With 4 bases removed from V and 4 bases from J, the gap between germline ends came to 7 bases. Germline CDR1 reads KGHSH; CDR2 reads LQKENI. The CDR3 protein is CASSRTGETQYF. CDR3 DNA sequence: TGTGCCAGCTCACGCACGGGAGAGACCCAGTACTTC.

The chain's CDR3 is CASSQPTGAGTSGVDEQFF. Here the CDR3 DNA reads TGCGCCAGCAGCCAACCCACGGGAGCCGGGACTAGCGGGGTGGATGAGCAGTTCTTC. The V gene is TRBV4-1, the J gene TRBJ2-1; 13 bases agree with TRBD2. The CDR3 is 19 amino acids. The junction had 15 bases not matched to a gene; V was cut back by 2 bases and J by 8 bases. Germline V gene data show CDR1 as MGHRA and CDR2 as YSYEKL.

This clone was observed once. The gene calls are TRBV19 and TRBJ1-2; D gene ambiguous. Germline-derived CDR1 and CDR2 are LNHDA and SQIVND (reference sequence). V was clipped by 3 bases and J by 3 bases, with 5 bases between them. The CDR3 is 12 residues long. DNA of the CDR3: TGTGCCAGTAGTATGGCGGACTATGGCTACACCTTC. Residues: CASSMADYGYTF.

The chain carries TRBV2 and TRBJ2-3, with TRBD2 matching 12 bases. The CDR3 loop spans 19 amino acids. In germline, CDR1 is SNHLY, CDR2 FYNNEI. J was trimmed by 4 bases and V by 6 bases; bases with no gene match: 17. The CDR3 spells CASSARASGRAGSADTQYF. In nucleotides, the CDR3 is TGTGCCAGCAGCGCCCGGGCTAGCGGGAGGGCCGGGTCGGCAGATACGCAGTATTTT. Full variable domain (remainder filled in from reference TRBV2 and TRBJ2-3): EPEVTQTPSHQVTQMGQEVILRCVPISNHLYFYWYRQILGQKVEFLVSFYNNEISEKSEIFDDQFSVERPDGSNFTLKIRSTKLEDSAMYFCASSARASGRAGSADTQYFGPGTRLTVL.

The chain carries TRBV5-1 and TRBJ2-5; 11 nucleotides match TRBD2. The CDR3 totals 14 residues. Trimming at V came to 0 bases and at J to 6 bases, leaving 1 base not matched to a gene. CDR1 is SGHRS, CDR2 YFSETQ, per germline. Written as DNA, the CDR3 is TGCGCCAGCAGCTTGGGACTAGCGGGAAAGACCCAGTACTTC. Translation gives CASSLGLAGKTQYF.

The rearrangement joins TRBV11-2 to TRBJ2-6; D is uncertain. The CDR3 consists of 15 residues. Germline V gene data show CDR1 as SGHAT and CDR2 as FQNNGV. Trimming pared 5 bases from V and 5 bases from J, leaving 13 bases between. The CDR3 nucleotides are TGTGCCAGCAGCAAGCAACAAAGTCGGGCCAACGTCCTGACTTTC. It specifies CASSKQQSRANVLTF. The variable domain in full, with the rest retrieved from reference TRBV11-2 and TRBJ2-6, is EAGVAQSPRYKIIEKRQSVAFWCNPISGHATLYWYQQILGQGPKLLIQFQNNGVVDDSQLPKDRFSAERLKGVDSTLKIQPAKLEDSAVYLCASSKQQSRANVLTFGAGSRLTVL.

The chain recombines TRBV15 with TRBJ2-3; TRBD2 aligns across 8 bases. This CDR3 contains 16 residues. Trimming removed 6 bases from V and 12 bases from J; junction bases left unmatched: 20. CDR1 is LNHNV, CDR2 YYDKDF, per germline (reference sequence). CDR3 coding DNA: TGTGCCACCAGGGGAGCGAGCGGGAGTACATATAGTCCACAGTATTTT. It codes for CATRGASGSTYSPQYF.

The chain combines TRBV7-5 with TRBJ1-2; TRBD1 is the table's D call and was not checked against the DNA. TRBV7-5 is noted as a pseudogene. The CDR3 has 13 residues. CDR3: CVRSLATGPGYTF. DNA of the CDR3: TGTGTCAGAAGCTTAGCGACAGGGCCTGGCTACACCTTC.

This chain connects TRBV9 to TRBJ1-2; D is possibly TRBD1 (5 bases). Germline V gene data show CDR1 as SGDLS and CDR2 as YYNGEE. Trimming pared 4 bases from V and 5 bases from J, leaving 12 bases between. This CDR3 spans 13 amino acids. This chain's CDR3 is CASSPSGGYGYTF. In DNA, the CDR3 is TGTGCCAGCAGCCCCTCCGGGGGTTATGGCTACACCTTC.